In this sample, the clone carrying this TCR beta chain turned up once. The entry originates in a study of T cell clones after liver transplantation. On the study more broadly: Liver transplant recipients had immunosuppression withdrawal attempted within 2 years. Pre-transplant mixed lymphocyte reactions yielded third-party-reactive TCRbeta sequences as comparators for graft-donor-reactive sequences. TCRbeta sequencing after a pre-transplant mixed lymphocyte reaction identified graft-donor-reactive clones, later tracked in post-transplant blood. HCV positivity affected three of eight recipients; the rest lacked autoimmune or viral indications.

CDR3 length equals 16 residues. Germline values: CDR1 GTSNPN, CDR2 SVGIG (reference sequence). Trimming took off 5 bases at V and 0 bases at J, with 17 bases between the two ends. Assay used: immunoSEQ multiplex PCR; TCRdb lists only in-frame clones, some missing. The table records 95,000 to 130,000 clones, roughly nine tenths of them present only once. The rearrangement links TRBV30 to TRBJ2-1; no clear D. This specimen was CD4+ T cells from blood, taken 12 months after liver transplant. This clonotype originated in a human patient who received a liver transplant. Among the T cells, some may be from the graft donor. The CDR3 region has the DNA TGTGCCTGGGTGTCGTTACGACCGAGCTCCTACAATGAGCAGTTCTTC. Translated, it gives CAWVSLRPSSYNEQFF.